The source of this TCR beta chain is a study of blood T cell repertoires in COVID-19. Study details: COVID-19 samples, acute and convalescent, were from the United States, Italy and Spain. Nucleic acid was either cDNA or gDNA, and it came from T cells, B-cell-depleted T cells, or PBMCs.

Original processing methods: Estimated nucleated cell counts came from reference gene primer amplification. The data were produced by immunoSEQ multiplex PCR, yet TCRdb's version contains in-frame clones alone and is incomplete. V and J calls and clone size are given by that table; D and trimming were obtained from the DNA. Of about 67,000 clones in the sample, roughly nine tenths are singletons; the top ten hold 4.4%. The germline V gene encodes CDR1 KGHSH and CDR2 LQKENI. Trimming at V came to 8 bases and at J to 7 bases, leaving 9 bases not matched to a gene. The CDR3 consists of 15 residues. Input material: peripheral blood. This chain joins TRBV18 and TRBJ2-1; 12 bases are shared with TRBD2. This clonotype was sampled from a man between 50 and 59 years old with active COVID-19. As DNA, the CDR3 is TGTGCCAGCGCCTCGTCTAGCGGGAGGGCGAATGAGCAGTTCTTC. Residues: CASASSSGRANEQFF.